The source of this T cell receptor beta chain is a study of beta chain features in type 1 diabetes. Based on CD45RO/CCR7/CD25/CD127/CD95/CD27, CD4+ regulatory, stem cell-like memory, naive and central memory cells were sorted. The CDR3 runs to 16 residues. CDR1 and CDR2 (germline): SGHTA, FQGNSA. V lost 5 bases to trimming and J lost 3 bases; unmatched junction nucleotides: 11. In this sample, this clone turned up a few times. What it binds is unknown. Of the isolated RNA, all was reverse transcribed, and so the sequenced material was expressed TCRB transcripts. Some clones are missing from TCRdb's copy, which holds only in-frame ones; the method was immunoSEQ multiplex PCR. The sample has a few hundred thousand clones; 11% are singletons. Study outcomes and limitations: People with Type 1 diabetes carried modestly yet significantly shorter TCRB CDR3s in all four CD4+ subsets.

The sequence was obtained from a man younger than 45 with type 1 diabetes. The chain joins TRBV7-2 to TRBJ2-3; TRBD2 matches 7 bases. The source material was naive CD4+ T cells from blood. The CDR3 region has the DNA TGTGCCAGCAGCGCCGGTGGGGGGGTGAGGACAGATACGCAGTATTTT. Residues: CASSAGGGVRTDTQYF.